A selection of T cell receptor beta chains follows, all from one sample in a study of vaccination and CD4 T cells after COVID-19. TCRdb re-analysed the PCR reads in MiXCR, keeping a single row per CDR3 protein. The sample records around 15,000 distinct CDR3 sequences, approximately 80% being singletons. These receptors have no known antigen. The sequences come from CD4+ T cells from blood, cultured in vitro, collected after SARS-CoV-2 vaccination. Every receptor here comes from a human donor who received a COVID-19 vaccine. CDR3s include the opening cysteine and the closing phenylalanine or tryptophan. A D gene is named only where the DNA matches it firmly. The size field is filled for only some rows; it gives once, few, many or a size class.

j_gene | d_gene | abundance | v_gene | CDR3aa | CDR3nt
TRBJ2-3 | TRBD2 | - | TRBV30 | CASSHGLASTDTQYF | TGTGCCAGCAGCCACGGACTAGCTAGCACAGATACGCAGTATTTT
TRBJ2-3 | - | medium-sized | TRBV10-1 | CASSESSGTDTQYF | TGCGCCAGCAGTGAGTCTAGCGGCACAGATACGCAGTATTTT
TRBJ2-1 | TRBD2 | few | TRBV7-2 | CASSSSSGGAYNEQFF | TGTGCCAGCAGCTCCTCTAGCGGGGGGGCATACAATGAGCAGTTCTTC
TRBJ1-3 | - | - | TRBV20-1 | CSARGPSGNTIYF | TGCAGTGCTAGAGGTCCATCTGGAAACACCATATATTTT
TRBJ1-1 | - | - | TRBV7-9 | CASSRGGRDTEAFF | TGTGCCAGCAGTAGGGGGGGCAGAGACACTGAAGCTTTCTTT
TRBJ1-1 | - | - | TRBV28 | CASSPQGYTEAFF | TGTGCCAGCAGTCCTCAGGGATACACTGAAGCTTTCTTT
TRBJ1-1 | - | - | TRBV19 | CASSIATATEAFF | TGTGCCAGTAGTATTGCGACAGCCACTGAAGCTTTCTTT
TRBJ2-3 | - | few | TRBV20-1 | CSARDWQGREDTQYF | TGCAGTGCTAGAGACTGGCAGGGGCGGGAGGATACGCAGTATTTT
TRBJ1-4 | TRBD1 | - | TRBV20-1 | CSAKGQGGEKLFF | TGCAGTGCTAAAGGACAGGGCGGCGAAAAACTGTTTTTT
TRBJ1-5 | - | - | TRBV7-7 | CASSLTAGQPQHF | TGTGCCAGCAGCTTAACGGCGGGTCAGCCCCAGCATTTT
TRBJ2-3 | TRBD1 | - | TRBV5-4 | CASSLVAGGESDTQYF | TGTGCCAGCAGCTTGGTGGCAGGGGGCGAGTCAGATACGCAGTATTTT
TRBJ1-5 | TRBD1 | - | TRBV6-1 | CASSDRTGGHQPQHF | TGTGCCAGCAGTGATCGGACAGGGGGTCATCAGCCCCAGCATTTT
TRBJ1-5 | TRBD1 | - | TRBV6-5 | CASSYNRGRDQPQHF | TGTGCCAGCAGTTACAACAGGGGGCGTGATCAGCCCCAGCATTTT
TRBJ2-5 | TRBD1 | - | TRBV12-3/TRBV12-4 | CASNRDRALYPQETQYF | TGTGCCAGCAACCGGGACAGGGCCCTTTACCCCCAAGAGACCCAGTACTTC
TRBJ1-4 | TRBD1 | few | TRBV25-1 | CASSGQGPWANEKLFF | TGTGCCAGCAGTGGACAGGGACCTTGGGCTAATGAAAAACTGTTTTTT
TRBJ2-7 | TRBD1 | - | TRBV7-9 | CASSLASRQGNDEQYF | TGTGCCAGCAGCTTAGCAAGCCGACAGGGGAACGACGAGCAGTACTTC
TRBJ1-5 | - | few | TRBV6-5 | CASSYSLGVRQSMRQPQHF | TGTGCCAGCAGTTACTCCTTGGGCGTACGGCAAAGCATGCGTCAGCCCCAGCATTTT
TRBJ1-2 | - | few | TRBV20-1 | CSARDRGAAGPDYGYTF | TGCAGTGCTAGAGATAGGGGGGCTGCAGGTCCCGACTATGGCTACACCTTC
TRBJ2-5 | - | once | TRBV5-1 | CASSLGAAQETQYF | TGCGCCAGCAGCTTGGGGGCAGCCCAAGAGACCCAGTACTTC
TRBJ1-6 | TRBD1 | - | TRBV2 | CASSEDRSKNSPLHF | TGTGCCAGCAGTGAGGACAGGTCGAAGAATTCACCCCTCCACTTT
TRBJ1-6 | TRBD1 | - | TRBV9 | CASSVTGGRDSPLHF | TGTGCCAGCAGCGTAACAGGGGGCAGGGATTCACCCCTCCACTTT
TRBJ2-7 | - | - | TRBV25-1 | CASSTPSGRPGAYEQYF | TGTGCCAGCAGTACCCCTTCGGGACGGCCGGGGGCCTACGAGCAGTACTTC
TRBJ1-2 | - | - | TRBV21-1 | CATPTSTATNYGYTF | TGTGCTACCCCAACTTCGACAGCCACTAACTATGGCTACACCTTC
TRBJ1-5 | TRBD1 | - | TRBV20-1 | CSATRDRLNQPQHF | TGCAGTGCTACCCGGGACAGACTCAATCAGCCCCAGCATTTT
TRBJ2-5 | - | - | TRBV12-3/TRBV12-4 | CASSLLGGAPHQETQYF | TGTGCCAGCAGTTTGTTGGGGGGGGCCCCTCACCAAGAGACCCAGTACTTC
TRBJ2-5 | - | - | TRBV24-1 | CATSDPWVSNQETQYF | TGTGCCACCAGTGATCCCTGGGTTAGCAACCAAGAGACCCAGTACTTC
TRBJ1-2 | TRBD1 | - | TRBV2 | CASSATFRQGDGYTF | TGTGCCAGCAGCGCCACTTTCCGACAGGGTGATGGCTACACCTTC
TRBJ2-5 | - | - | TRBV3-1 | CASSQDAAGETQYF | TGTGCCAGCAGCCAAGATGCAGCGGGAGAGACCCAGTACTTC
TRBJ1-5 | - | - | TRBV20-1 | CSASGGYSNQPQHF | TGCAGTGCTAGTGGTGGGTATAGCAATCAGCCCCAGCATTTT
TRBJ1-2 | - | - | TRBV6-1 | CASSGTGTDYTF | TGTGCCAGCAGCGGTACCGGGACTGACTACACCTTC
TRBJ2-5 | TRBD2 | - | TRBV6-1 | CASSRAGSGGAGETQYF | TGTGCCAGCAGTAGGGCAGGGAGCGGGGGGGCCGGGGAGACCCAGTACTTC
TRBJ1-2 | - | - | TRBV10-3 | CAISSGEVVHGYTF | TGTGCCATCAGCTCAGGGGAGGTGGTGCATGGCTACACCTTC
TRBJ1-2 | - | once | TRBV5-4 | CASSLARSNYGYTF | TGTGCCAGCAGCTTGGCCCGATCTAACTATGGCTACACCTTC
TRBJ1-1 | TRBD1 | - | TRBV7-2 | CASSLVGGTYRNTEAFF | TGTGCCAGCAGCTTAGTAGGGGGCACATACAGGAACACTGAAGCTTTCTTT
TRBJ2-5 | TRBD2 | medium-sized | TRBV20-1 | CSARHSGGGETQYF | TGCAGTGCTAGGCATAGCGGGGGGGGCGAGACCCAGTACTTC
TRBJ1-2 | - | - | TRBV14 | CASSQNTGYGYTF | TGTGCCAGCAGCCAAAATACAGGGTATGGCTACACCTTC
TRBJ1-5 | TRBD1 | - | TRBV6-1 | CASSPPGTGGNQPQHF | TGTGCCAGCAGTCCGCCCGGGACAGGGGGCAATCAGCCCCAGCATTTT
TRBJ2-5 | - | few | TRBV10-3 | CAISDKETQYF | TGTGCCATCAGTGACAAGGAGACCCAGTACTTC
TRBJ2-5 | TRBD1 | once | TRBV7-9 | CASSLGTGGLGGETQYF | TGTGCCAGCAGCTTAGGGACAGGGGGCTTGGGTGGAGAGACCCAGTACTTC
TRBJ2-3 | - | - | TRBV6-5 | CASSYQGPGDTQYF | TGTGCCAGCAGTTATCAGGGCCCCGGAGATACGCAGTATTTT
TRBJ1-2 | - | few | TRBV7-8 | CASSLVGGELNYGYTF | TGTGCCAGCAGCTTAGTGGGAGGGGAATTAAACTATGGCTACACCTTC
TRBJ1-1 | - | - | TRBV19 | CASSLRDDSSLNTEAFF | TGTGCCAGTAGTCTCCGGGACGACTCCTCGTTGAACACTGAAGCTTTCTTT
TRBJ1-2 | - | - | TRBV19 | CASSAYRDNPSYTF | TGTGCCAGTAGTGCGTACCGGGACAACCCTTCCTACACCTTC
TRBJ1-1 | - | - | TRBV27 | CASSHGTSMNTEAFF | TGTGCCAGCAGTCACGGTACCTCAATGAACACTGAAGCTTTCTTT
TRBJ2-5 | - | - | TRBV7-8 | CASSVREETQYF | TGTGCCAGCAGCGTAAGGGAGGAGACCCAGTACTTC
TRBJ2-5 | TRBD1 | - | TRBV2 | CAIPKTGGASQYF | TGTGCCATCCCTAAAACAGGGGGCGCTTCACAGTACTTC
TRBJ2-3 | TRBD1 | - | TRBV19 | CASKVGQGFTDTQYF | TGTGCCAGTAAAGTGGGACAGGGGTTCACAGATACGCAGTATTTT
TRBJ1-2 | - | - | TRBV10-3 | CAISDSAVDPSGYTF | TGTGCCATCAGTGATTCGGCAGTGGACCCCTCTGGCTACACCTTC
TRBJ2-3 | TRBD1 | - | TRBV2 | CASSEDRAPTDTQYF | TGTGCCAGCAGTGAGGACAGGGCCCCCACAGATACGCAGTATTTT
TRBJ1-2 | - | few | TRBV19 | CASSSPGNYGYTF | TGTGCCAGCAGCTCCCCGGGGAACTATGGCTACACCTTC
TRBJ1-2 | TRBD1 | - | TRBV7-9 | CASSFGQESYTF | TGTGCCAGCAGCTTTGGACAGGAAAGCTACACCTTC
TRBJ1-3 | - | once | TRBV11-3 | CASSLEAGDPSGNTIYF | TGTGCCAGCAGCTTAGAGGCAGGGGATCCCTCTGGAAACACCATATATTTT
TRBJ1-6 | - | - | TRBV7-3 | CASSLEVGVSSPLHF | TGTGCCAGCAGCTTAGAGGTTGGGGTTAGCTCACCCCTCCACTTT
TRBJ1-3 | - | - | TRBV6-1 | CATATDRNTIYF | TGTGCCACGGCGACAGACCGAAACACCATATATTTT
TRBJ1-2 | - | - | TRBV6-1 | CASSEAGPGYTF | TGTGCCAGCAGTGAAGCAGGGCCTGGCTACACCTTC
TRBJ1-5 | - | - | TRBV20-1 | CSARSGLSNQPQHF | TGCAGTGCTAGGAGCGGTCTAAGCAATCAGCCCCAGCATTTT
TRBJ1-2 | TRBD1 | - | TRBV27 | CASSYRQGGGYTF | TGTGCCAGCAGTTACCGACAGGGGGGAGGCTACACCTTC
TRBJ1-1 | TRBD1 | once | TRBV7-6 | CASSMDRGLRTEAFF | TGTGCCAGCAGCATGGACAGGGGGCTTAGAACTGAAGCTTTCTTT
TRBJ2-5 | - | - | TRBV20-1 | CSARDLAQETQYF | TGCAGTGCTAGAGATTTAGCCCAAGAGACCCAGTACTTC